A single sample gave rise to the 5 T cell receptor beta chains below, sequenced in a study of blood T cell repertoires in COVID-19. TCRdb's table, derived via immunoSEQ multiplex PCR, lists solely in-frame clones and lacks some. Of about 32,000 clones listed, 86% are singletons. Sequencing used peripheral blood. These receptors all stem from a woman of 80 years or more with active or convalescent COVID-19.

A single count supports this clone. The gene calls are TRBV19 and TRBJ1-5; a weak D match, TRBD1 (5 bases). The CDR3 has 15 residues. Trimming removed 4 bases from V and 9 bases from J, with 19 bases in between. Germline V lookup: CDR1 LNHDA, CDR2 SQIVND (reference sequence). For the CDR3, the DNA is TGTGCCAGTAGTACCCCACAGGCTGGGATTGGGCCCCAGCATTTT. It yields the protein CASSTPQAGIGPQHF.

This sequence joins TRBV9 and TRBJ1-1; 8 nucleotides align to TRBD1. This CDR3 is built from 14 residues. Trimming took 4 bases from V and 1 from J; bases not matched to a gene: 3. Germline V lookup: CDR1 SGDLS, CDR2 YYNGEE. The DNA of the CDR3 is TGTGCCAGCAGCACACAGGGGGGGAACACTGAAGCTTTCTTT. Its protein product is CASSTQGGNTEAFF.

This chain uses TRBV2 with TRBJ2-5, with 7 bases identical to TRBD2. V lost 7 bases and J lost 5; bases outside the gene matches: 7. CDR1 and CDR2 (germline): SNHLY, FYNNEI. The CDR3 extends over 13 amino acids. The CDR3 loop is CASMGGGRETQYF. CDR3 DNA sequence: TGTGCCAGCATGGGCGGGGGACGGGAGACCCAGTACTTC.

The chain employs TRBV12-5 and TRBJ1-3, with 9 bases lining up with TRBD1. CDR1 LGHNT and CDR2 FRNRAP come from the germline V gene. This CDR3 is built from 18 residues. V gave up 5 bases and J gave up 0 bases; unmatched junction bases: 11. As DNA, the CDR3 is TGTGCTAGTGGTCCTCTTCAGGGACAGGGTCTCTCTGGAAACACCATATATTTT. Its translation is CASGPLQGQGLSGNTIYF.

The rearrangement uses TRBV19 and TRBJ2-1, with 11 bases matching TRBD2. From germline, CDR1 is LNHDA and CDR2 SQIVND (reference sequence). The CDR3 totals 16 residues. The junction had 10 bases not matched to a gene; V was cut back by 5 bases and J by 7 bases. The CDR3 DNA reads TGTGCCAGTAGTTCCCCTAGCGGGAGGTGGTTTAATGAGCAGTTCTTC. It translates to CASSSPSGRWFNEQFF.